This TCR beta chain is from a study of patients and donors after allogeneic stem cell transplantation. TCRdb reprocessed the RT-PCR reads via MiXCR and lists one record per CDR3 protein. The sample has around 160,000 distinct CDR3 sequences; 30% are singletons. V lost 7 bases, J lost 3 bases, and 21 bases lay in between. CDR1 and CDR2 from the germline V gene are LGHNA and YNFKEQ. The CDR3 has 16 amino acids. This clonotype occurred a few times. The receptor's source is a human donor who was either an allogeneic HSCT recipient or a stem cell or donor lymphocyte infusion donor (not recorded which). It is not recorded whose cells these are; they may come from a transplant donor. Sequencing input: blood, either unsorted or a sorted T cell fraction (not recorded which). V and J are TRBV4-2 and TRBJ1-2; maybe TRBD1 (6 bases). CDR3 sequence (DNA): TGTGCCAGCAACCCGGAGAGGGGGGGTTCGGACTATGGCTACACCTTC. Translated: CASNPERGGSDYGYTF.